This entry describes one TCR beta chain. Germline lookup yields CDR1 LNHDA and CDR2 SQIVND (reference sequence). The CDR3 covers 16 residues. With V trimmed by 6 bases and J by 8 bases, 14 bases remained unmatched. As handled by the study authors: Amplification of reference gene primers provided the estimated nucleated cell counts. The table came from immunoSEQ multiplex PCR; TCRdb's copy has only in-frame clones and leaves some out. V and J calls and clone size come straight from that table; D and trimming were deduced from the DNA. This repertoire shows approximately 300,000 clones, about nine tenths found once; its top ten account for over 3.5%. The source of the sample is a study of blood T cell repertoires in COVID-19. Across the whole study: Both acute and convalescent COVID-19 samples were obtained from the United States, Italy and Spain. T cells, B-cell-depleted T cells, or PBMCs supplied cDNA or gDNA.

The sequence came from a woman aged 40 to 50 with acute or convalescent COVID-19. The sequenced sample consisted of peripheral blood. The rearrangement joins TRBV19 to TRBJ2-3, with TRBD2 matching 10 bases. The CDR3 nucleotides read TGTGCCAGTAGCGCCGGAGCGGGGGGGAGTATGGGTACGCAGTATTTT. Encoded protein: CASSAGAGGSMGTQYF.